A single sample is the source of the 26 T cell receptor beta chains below, sequenced in a study of T cells in Graves' hyperthyroidism and ophthalmopathy. Amplification of TCR beta CDR3 regions used RNA as the template. Using the HTBI primer set, a first-round RT-PCR was run on the TCR CDR3. One entry per CDR3 protein, called by TCRdb with MiXCR from the multiplex PCR reads. The sample yields about 420,000 distinct CDR3 sequences, 15% to 18% seen once. The sequenced sample consisted of blood. Every receptor here comes from a woman aged 18-29 years with Graves' hyperthyroidism.

The chain combines TRBV6-5 with TRBJ2-7, with 9 bases identical to TRBD1. V was clipped by 2 bases and J by 5 bases; unmatched bases: 4. The CDR3 totals 14 residues. Germline lookup yields CDR1 MNHEY and CDR2 SVGAGI. CDR3 in amino acids: CASSYGTGNDEQYF. Here the CDR3 DNA reads TGTGCCAGCAGTTACGGGACAGGGAACGACGAGCAGTACTTC.

This clonotype showed up many times. This CDR3 reads CASSQDEGLGGNEQFF. CDR3 DNA sequence: TGTGCCAGCAGCCAAGATGAGGGGCTGGGGGGAAATGAGCAGTTCTTC. The chain joins TRBV3-1 to TRBJ2-1; tentative D call: TRBD2 (6 bases). Germline V gene sequence: CDR1 LGHDT, CDR2 YNNKEL (reference sequence). V dropped 0 bases and J dropped 7 bases, with 16 bases sitting between them. This CDR3 comprises 16 residues.

Many counts were recorded for this clonotype. This chain links TRBV15 with TRBJ2-7; the match to TRBD1 covers 10 bases. Per germline, CDR1 LNHNV and CDR2 YYDKDF (reference sequence). After removal of 5 bases from V and 5 bases from J, the junction contained 9 bases not matched to a gene. The CDR3 spans 15 residues. The DNA of the CDR3 is TGTGCCACCAGCGTGGGGGGGACAGGGGACAACGAGCAGTACTTC. Its translation: CATSVGGTGDNEQYF. Complete variable domain (other parts from reference TRBV15 and TRBJ2-7): DAMVIQNPRYQVTQFGKPVTLSCSQTLNHNVMYWYQQKSSQAPKLLFHYYDKDFNNEADTPDNFQSRRPNTSFCFLDIRSPGLGDTAMYLCATSVGGTGDNEQYFGPGTRLTVT.

This clonotype appeared many times. This chain links TRBV6-1 with TRBJ1-5, with 11 bases lining up with TRBD1. This CDR3 is built from 15 residues. V trimming: 5 bases; J trimming: 7 bases; junction bases outside the gene matches: 7. Germline-derived CDR1 and CDR2 are MNHNS and SASEGT. CDR3 nucleotide sequence: TGTGCCAGCAGTTCCGGGACAGGGGGTATGCAGCCCCAGCATTTT. It translates to CASSSGTGGMQPQHF.

This clonotype has just a few counts. CDR3 sequence: CASSSTSGGALETQYF. The CDR3 DNA is TGTGCCAGCAGCTCCACTAGCGGGGGGGCGCTGGAGACCCAGTACTTC. The chain joins TRBV11-2 to TRBJ2-5; 13 bases map to TRBD2. The CDR3 consists of 16 residues. CDR1 is SGHAT, CDR2 FQNNGV, per germline. Trimming at V came to 4 bases and at J to 5 bases, leaving 7 bases not matched to a gene. The complete variable domain, with remaining parts taken from reference TRBV11-2 and TRBJ2-5, reads EAGVAQSPRYKIIEKRQSVAFWCNPISGHATLYWYQQILGQGPKLLIQFQNNGVVDDSQLPKDRFSAERLKGVDSTLKIQPAKLEDSAVYLCASSSTSGGALETQYFGPGTRLLVL.

The table lists this clonotype with a count of one. The CDR3 is CSASRLGTQANYGYTF. The CDR3, as DNA: TGCAGTGCTAGCCGCCTCGGGACTCAAGCTAACTATGGCTACACCTTC. The chain couples TRBV20-1 to TRBJ1-2, with a tentative D call TRBD1 (5 bases). The germline V and J ends were trimmed by 3 bases and 0 bases, with 17 bases remaining between them. This CDR3 contains 16 residues. CDR1 DFQATT and CDR2 SNEGSKA come from the germline V gene (reference sequence).

This clonotype was observed at least ten times. This chain joins TRBV11-2 and TRBJ2-1; D is perhaps TRBD2 (6 bases). This CDR3 contains 16 residues. With 5 bases removed from V and 4 bases from J, the gap between germline ends came to 18 bases. CDR1 and CDR2 from the germline V gene are SGHAT and FQNNGV. The CDR3 DNA follows: TGTGCCAGCAGCCCGGAGGGCCTAGCGCGGTACAATGAGCAGTTCTTC. Its translation: CASSPEGLARYNEQFF.

This clonotype came up many times. The chain employs TRBV5-5 and TRBJ2-7, with D hard to call. The CDR3 is 17 amino acids. Germline CDR1 and CDR2: SGHKS and YYEKEE (reference sequence). V lost 5 bases, J lost 5 bases, and 26 bases lay in between. CDR3: CASSSLGPTGSVHEQYF. The CDR3 nucleotides read TGTGCCAGCAGTTCTTTGGGCCCTACCGGGTCAGTCCACGAGCAGTACTTC.

This clonotype was detected many times. The chain is built from TRBV7-9 and TRBJ1-2; no reliable D call. CDR3 length: 16 residues. Trimming left V 7 bases short and J 5 bases short, with 23 bases between. The V gene's germline CDR1 is SEHNR and CDR2 FQNEAQ (reference sequence). CDR3 DNA sequence: TGTGCCAGCACCCTTTATATGTACCACTCCCCTTATGGCTACACCTTC. Residues: CASTLYMYHSPYGYTF.

This clonotype was found many times. The chain is built from TRBV2 and TRBJ2-3; possible D gene TRBD2, 7 bases. The germline gives CDR1 SNHLY, CDR2 FYNNEI. Trimming stripped 8 bases from V and 5 bases from J, with 20 bases between. This CDR3 spans 15 amino acids. The CDR3 nucleotides read TGTGCCAGCCGGGCGGGGGCCCTCAAAGGAGATACGCAGTATTTT. It is translated as CASRAGALKGDTQYF.

This clonotype turned up a few times. The chain has TRBV7-9 and TRBJ2-1; D is undetermined. Trimming removed 5 bases from V and 8 bases from J, with 16 bases in between. The length of the CDR3 is 14 residues. In germline, CDR1 is SEHNR, CDR2 FQNEAQ (reference sequence). As DNA, the CDR3 is TGTGCCAGCAGCCCGACGATAAGAGACTATGAGCAGTTCTTC. It is translated as CASSPTIRDYEQFF. Based on the CDR3 plus reference TRBV7-9 and TRBJ2-1, the full variable domain is DTGVSQNPRHKITKRGQNVTFRCDPISEHNRLYWYRQTLGQGPEFLTYFQNEAQLEKSRLLSDRFSAERPKGSFSTLEIQRTEQGDSAMYLCASSPTIRDYEQFFGPGTRLTVL.

There are many counts of this clonotype. This rearrangement joins TRBV12-3 or TRBV12-4 to TRBJ2-1; D might be TRBD1 (5 bases). The CDR3 loop spans 13 amino acids. V was pared by 4 bases and J by 4 bases, with 8 bases between. CDR3 nucleotide sequence: TGTGCCAGCAGTTCCAGGGTATACAATGAGCAGTTCTTC. Its translation is CASSSRVYNEQFF.

This sequence joins TRBV3-1 and TRBJ2-4; D possibly matches TRBD1 or TRBD2 (6 bases each). Looked up from germline, CDR1 is LGHDT and CDR2 is YNNKEL (reference sequence). There are 16 residues in the CDR3. Trimming removed 5 bases at V and 3 bases at J, with 17 bases between. The CDR3 nucleotides read TGTGCCAGCAGCTCGGAGGAGGGGGGAAGCAAAAACATTCAGTACTTC. Encoded protein: CASSSEEGGSKNIQYF. The full variable domain, rest sourced from reference TRBV3-1 and TRBJ2-4, is DTAVSQTPKYLVTQMGNDKSIKCEQNLGHDTMYWYKQDSKKFLKIMFSYNNKELIINETVPNRFSPKSPDKAHLNLHINSLELGDSAVYFCASSSEEGGSKNIQYFGAGTRLSVL.

This clonotype was counted ten times or more. The chain links TRBV11-3 to TRBJ2-7, with 9 bases fitting TRBD1. The CDR3 sequence is 15 residues long. Germline CDR1 is SGHNT and CDR2 is YENEEA. The trim removed 4 bases at V and 5 bases at J, leaving 9 bases unmatched. This CDR3 reads CASSWRLRTGDEQYF. The CDR3 nucleotides read TGTGCCAGCAGCTGGCGGTTGCGGACAGGGGACGAGCAGTACTTC.

This clonotype came up many times. The V and J genes are TRBV5-1 and TRBJ2-3; unclear D gene. V lost 0 bases to trimming and J lost 0 bases, with 8 bases between them. The CDR3 length is 15 residues. Germline lookup yields CDR1 SGHRS and CDR2 YFSETQ. The CDR3 DNA sequence: TGCGCCAGCAGCTTGGTTCCGGAAAGCACAGATACGCAGTATTTT. This translates into CASSLVPESTDTQYF. The full variable domain, with the rest looked up from reference TRBV5-1 and TRBJ2-3, is KAGVTQTPRYLIKTRGQQVTLSCSPISGHRSVSWYQQTPGQGLQFLFEYFSETQRNKGNFPGRFSGRQFSNSRSEMNVSTLELGDSALYLCASSLVPESTDTQYFGPGTRLTVL.

Many counts were recorded for this clonotype. The chain carries TRBV7-8 and TRBJ2-3; 8 bases line up with TRBD2. V lost 5 bases and J lost 6; bases outside the gene matches: 16. This CDR3 is 17 amino acids long. Per germline, CDR1 SGHVS and CDR2 FQNEAQ. CDR3 bases: TGTGCCAGCAGCACCTGGGAAGCGGGGGCCCCTAGCGATACGCAGTATTTT. Protein product: CASSTWEAGAPSDTQYF.

This clonotype came up a few times. The CDR3 nucleotides read TGTGCCAGCAGCCGAGGGGGCAAATTTGAAAAACTGTTTTTT. Its protein product is CASSRGGKFEKLFF. The V and J genes are TRBV7-9 and TRBJ1-4, with 7 bases matching TRBD1. Germline V gene lookup returns CDR1 SEHNR and CDR2 FQNEAQ (reference sequence). The CDR3 sequence is 14 residues long. Germline trimming cut 5 bases from V and 7 bases from J; bases unmatched to any gene: 7.

The rearrangement uses TRBV7-2 and TRBJ2-3; TRBD2 agrees at 7 bases. V shed 1 base and J 1 base; nucleotides not matched to a gene: 5. Germline V lookup: CDR1 SGHTA, CDR2 FQGNSA. The CDR3 is 16 amino acids. CDR3 amino acids: CASSLGGGKRTDTQYF. CDR3 DNA sequence: TGTGCCAGCAGCTTAGGCGGGGGTAAACGCACAGATACGCAGTATTTT.

This clonotype was observed a few times. The V gene is TRBV4-2, the J gene TRBJ1-1; perhaps TRBD1 as D (6 bases). CDR3 size: 15 residues. V shed 3 bases and J shed 0 bases, with 11 bases lying between them. Germline V CDR1 and CDR2: LGHNA, YNFKEQ. CDR3 sequence reads: CASSHRQALNTEAFF. The CDR3 DNA reads TGTGCCAGCAGCCATCGACAGGCTCTGAACACTGAAGCTTTCTTT.

This clonotype was observed many times. The chain recombines TRBV11-2 with TRBJ2-7; D is undetermined. Per germline, CDR1 SGHAT and CDR2 FQNNGV. Trimming removed 0 bases from V and 2 bases from J, with 8 bases in between. The CDR3 has 14 residues. The CDR3 nucleotides are TGTGCCAGCAGCTTAGATGTTCACACCTACGAGCAGTACTTC. Protein product: CASSLDVHTYEQYF. The full variable domain, in which reference TRBV11-2 and TRBJ2-7 provide the parts outside the CDR3, is EAGVAQSPRYKIIEKRQSVAFWCNPISGHATLYWYQQILGQGPKLLIQFQNNGVVDDSQLPKDRFSAERLKGVDSTLKIQPAKLEDSAVYLCASSLDVHTYEQYFGPGTRLTVT.

At least ten counts were recorded for this clonotype. The CDR3, as DNA: TGTGCCAGCAGTGGAACAGGGGCGGGTGAAAAACTGTTTTTT. Translating gives CASSGTGAGEKLFF. The chain couples TRBV12-3 or TRBV12-4 to TRBJ1-4; 7 positions match TRBD1. The CDR3 is made up of 14 amino acids. Trimming took 5 bases from V and 7 from J; bases not matched to a gene: 7.

The rearrangement joins TRBV7-2 to TRBJ2-7; TRBD2 is a possible D gene (5 bases). The CDR3 covers 15 residues. Germline assignment: CDR1 SGHTA and CDR2 FQGNSA. Trimming cost V 2 bases and J 6 bases, with 17 bases left between them. CDR3 DNA sequence: TGTGCCAGCAGCTTAAGTGGGAGCATACGGGCCGAGCAGTACTTC. This gives the protein CASSLSGSIRAEQYF.

This clonotype occurred many times. The rearrangement links TRBV6-6 to TRBJ1-6, with 7 bases aligning to TRBD1. CDR1 and CDR2 from the germline V gene are MNHNY and SVGAGI (reference sequence). Trimming took 0 bases from V and 7 from J; bases not matched to a gene: 3. The CDR3 has 15 residues. DNA of the CDR3: TGTGCCAGCAGTTACTCCGACAGGGCCAATTCACCCCTCCACTTT. It codes for CASSYSDRANSPLHF.

This clonotype was recorded many times. The J gene is TRBJ2-7, the V gene TRBV2; D possibly matches TRBD1 or TRBD2 (5 bases each). The CDR3 sequence is 14 residues long. The germline CDR1 and CDR2 sequences are SNHLY and FYNNEI. Deletions cut 7 bases from V and 7 bases from J, with 20 bases between. CDR3 residues: CASISPGQGGEQYF. In DNA, the CDR3 is TGTGCCAGCATCTCCCCGGGGCAGGGCGGAGAGCAGTACTTC.

There are a few counts of this clonotype. The J gene is TRBJ2-1, the V gene TRBV5-6; D unclear. Germline CDR1 and CDR2: SGHDT and YYEEEE. This CDR3 comprises 14 residues. V dropped 4 bases and J dropped 3 bases, with 11 bases sitting between them. The CDR3, as DNA: TGTGCCAGCAGCCTCGACGGATACTACAATGAGCAGTTCTTC. This codes for CASSLDGYYNEQFF.

This clonotype was seen at least ten times. The gene calls are TRBV27 and TRBJ1-5, with 7 bases that match TRBD1. CDR1 and CDR2 (germline): MNHEY, SMNVEV (reference sequence). The CDR3 extends over 15 amino acids. The V and J ends lost 4 bases and 2 bases, in that order; junction bases with no gene match: 5. In DNA, the CDR3 is TGTGCCAGCAGTTGGGACAGCAACCGCAATCAGCCCCAGCATTTT. This codes for CASSWDSNRNQPQHF.